This T cell receptor (beta chain) is drawn from a study of T cell repertoires in cytomegalovirus infection. Study in general: The study used recently identified HLA-C-restricted and well-studied HLA-B-restricted CMV epitopes. It was the public TCR beta signatures that indicated both CMV infection and matching HLA type. Study-wide findings and caveats: Adding up the frequency of public TCR beta families identified people who carried CMV plus the relevant HLA. CMV-specific TCR beta clonotypes restricted by HLA-C were the ones dominating the ex vivo response.

CDR1 SNHLY and CDR2 FYNNEI come from the germline V gene. V was clipped by 1 base and J by 2 bases; unmatched bases: 6. The CDR3 length is 16 residues. In this sample, this clonotype turned up a few times. Antigen: not known. TCRdb ran MiXCR on the reads and lists one entry per CDR3 protein. Of about 140,000 distinct CDR3 sequences in the sample, about 31% were seen once. Sequencing used CD8+ T cells from cultured PBMCs, obtained from culture after CMV antigen stimulation. The TCR was taken from a human donor in good health (CMV status not recorded). Some clones in this sample may be carry-over from other donors' samples. The V and J genes are TRBV2 and TRBJ2-5, with TRBD2 matching 8 bases. CDR3 loop: CASSEESTSDQETQYF. The DNA for the CDR3 is TGTGCCAGCAGTGAAGAATCGACTAGCGATCAAGAGACCCAGTACTTC.